The 20 T cell receptor beta chains reported below all come from one sample, sequenced in a study of persistence of HIV-infected CD4 T cells. Lysates of CMV-infected fibroblasts at 9.5 to 10 ug/mL stimulated these cells. CD40L/CD69 double-negative CD45RO-high memory CD4+ T cells were collected. These receptors' antigens are unknown. The libraries were made with immunoSEQ version 4 in survey mode. Assay: immunoSEQ multiplex PCR; the TCRdb copy retains only in-frame clones and omits some. The sample has 48,000 or so clones, about 81% seen once; the top ten hold about 3%. The sample in question was CD4+ T cells sorted from PBMCs after approximately 19-hour stimulation, obtained from a patient who received antiretroviral therapy. Receptors were obtained from an adult man with HIV who was CMV-seropositive.

The V gene is TRBV7-8, the J gene TRBJ2-3; D call uncertain. V was cut by 1 base and J by 10 bases, with 12 bases left in between. The CDR3 totals 13 residues. Germline CDR1 and CDR2: SGHVS and FQNEAQ. CDR3: CASSLDVPRPQYF. The DNA of the CDR3 is TGTGCCAGCAGCTTAGATGTCCCGAGACCGCAGTATTTT.

This clone is deemed medium-sized (0.01 to 0.1%). This chain uses TRBV27 with TRBJ2-2, with D tentatively TRBD2 (5 bases). V gave up 3 bases and J gave up 4 bases, with 12 bases separating them. CDR1 MNHEY and CDR2 SMNVEV come from the germline V gene (reference sequence). The CDR3 consists of 15 residues. CDR3 in DNA: TGTGCCAGCAGTTTGGCTAGCTTGAGCACCGGGGAGCTGTTTTTT. Encoded protein: CASSLASLSTGELFF.

This rearrangement joins TRBV19 to TRBJ1-1, with D maybe TRBD1 (5 bases). CDR1 LNHDA and CDR2 SQIVND come from the germline V gene (reference sequence). The V end was cut by 5 bases, the J end by 1 base, with 11 bases between. The CDR3 runs 14 residues. This CDR3 reads CASSHRQGNTEAFF. The CDR3 nucleotides read TGTGCCAGTAGTCACCGGCAGGGGAACACTGAAGCTTTCTTT.

This chain's CDR3 is CAWSVRGGEKLFF. In DNA, the CDR3 is TGTGCCTGGAGTGTCCGGGGGGGTGAAAAACTGTTTTTT. This chain links TRBV30 with TRBJ1-4, with D maybe TRBD1 (5 bases). This CDR3 spans 13 amino acids. The germline V gene encodes CDR1 GTSNPN and CDR2 SVGIG (reference sequence). V lost 0 bases and J 7 bases, leaving 9 bases between the germline ends.

The J gene is TRBJ2-4, the V gene TRBV4-2, with unresolved D. The V gene lost 0 bases and the J gene lost 3 bases, with 12 bases spanning the gap. CDR1 is LGHNA, CDR2 YNFKEQ, per germline. CDR3 size: 16 residues. The DNA for the CDR3 is TGTGCCAGCAGCCAAGATAACGCCGTGGACAAAAACATTCAGTACTTC. Protein sequence: CASSQDNAVDKNIQYF.

This clone was observed a single time. V usage is TRBV3-1 (or the pseudogene TRBV3-2) and J usage is TRBJ1-2, with D possibly being TRBD1 (6 bases). The CDR3 consists of 16 residues. V dropped 4 bases and J dropped 5 bases, with 20 bases sitting between them. The germline V gene has CDR1 LGHDT and CDR2 YNNKEL (reference sequence). The CDR3 loop reads CASSPGAGRGGYGYTF. Written as DNA, the CDR3 is TGTGCCAGCAGCCCTGGGGCAGGAAGAGGGGGATATGGCTACACCTTC.

The chain recombines TRBV7-9 with TRBJ2-3, with D tentatively TRBD2 (6 bases). Germline CDR1 is SEHNR and CDR2 is FQNEAQ (reference sequence). This CDR3 is built from 16 residues. V gave up 5 bases and J gave up 2 bases, with 17 bases separating them. The CDR3 DNA reads as TGTGCCAGCAGCCCGGGGGACGGTAAAAACACAGATACGCAGTATTTT. Its translation: CASSPGDGKNTDTQYF.

The chain has TRBV7-6 and TRBJ1-3; D not certain. V was clipped by 1 base and J by 0 bases, with 10 bases between them. Germline CDR1 reads SGHVS; CDR2 reads FNYEAQ. CDR3 size: 16 residues. CDR3 coding DNA: TGTGCCAGCAGCTTAGACCAAGCCTTCTCTGGAAACACCATATATTTT. Residues: CASSLDQAFSGNTIYF. Drawing the rest from reference TRBV7-6 and TRBJ1-3, the complete variable domain is GAGVSQSPRYKVTKRGQDVALRCDPISGHVSLYWYRQALGQGPEFLTYFNYEAQQDKSGLPNDRFSAERPEGSISTLTIQRTEQRDSAMYRCASSLDQAFSGNTIYFGEGSWLTVV.

This chain uses TRBV19 with TRBJ2-7, with D perhaps TRBD1 or TRBD2 (6 bases each). The germline gives CDR1 LNHDA, CDR2 SQIVND (reference sequence). The CDR3 covers 14 residues. V was cut by 5 bases and J by 0 bases, with 11 bases left in between. CDR3 in amino acids: CASSSAGHSYEQYF. For the CDR3, the DNA is TGTGCCAGTAGTTCCGCGGGACACTCCTACGAGCAGTACTTC.

The J gene is TRBJ2-5, the V gene TRBV6-5; 13 nucleotides line up with TRBD2. The CDR3 is made up of 14 amino acids. CDR1 is MNHEY, CDR2 SVGAGI, per germline. With 5 bases clipped from V and 5 bases from J, the junction kept 2 bases outside the gene matches. CDR3 amino acids: CASSTSGRGETQYF. The CDR3 bases are TGTGCCAGCAGTACTAGCGGGAGGGGGGAGACCCAGTACTTC.

The chain couples TRBV6-6 to TRBJ1-1; D is perhaps TRBD1 (5 bases). Trimming pared 2 bases from V and 0 bases from J, leaving 13 bases between. This CDR3 comprises 16 residues. Germline V gives CDR1 MNHNY, CDR2 SVGAGI (reference sequence). The CDR3 loop is CASSYLPEGLNTEAFF. The CDR3 coding sequence is TGTGCCAGCAGTTACCTCCCAGAGGGGTTGAACACTGAAGCTTTCTTT.

The V call is TRBV29-1, the J call TRBJ1-2; 7 bases map to TRBD1. Germline CDR1 SQVTM, CDR2 ANQGSEA. The V and J ends lost 4 bases and 2 bases, in that order; junction bases with no gene match: 7. The CDR3 runs 14 residues. This CDR3 reads CSVVNRGENYGYTF. The CDR3 region has the DNA TGCAGCGTTGTAAACAGGGGCGAGAACTATGGCTACACCTTC.

This chain links TRBV3-1 (or the pseudogene TRBV3-2) with TRBJ2-7, with D uncertain. The V end lost 2 bases, the J end lost 7 bases, and 6 bases lay between the germline ends. CDR1 LGHDT and CDR2 YNNKEL come from the germline V gene (reference sequence). The CDR3 runs 11 residues. The CDR3 region is CASSQKTEQYF. The CDR3 DNA is TGTGCCAGCAGCCAAAAGACAGAGCAGTACTTC.

This chain uses TRBV4-1 with TRBJ2-1; 12 positions match TRBD2. This CDR3 is 18 amino acids long. Trimming took 0 bases from V and 7 from J; bases not matched to a gene: 10. In germline, CDR1 is MGHRA, CDR2 YSYEKL. The CDR3, as DNA: TGCGCCAGCAGCCAAGATAGACTAGCGGGAGAGGGCCGGAATGAGCAGTTCTTC. Its protein is CASSQDRLAGEGRNEQFF.

The chain recombines TRBV23-1 with TRBJ1-6, with D possibly TRBD1 on 5 matching bases. TRBV23-1 is designated an ORF whose function remains uncertain. V lost 0 bases, J lost 9 bases, and 6 bases lay in between. CDR3 length: 13 amino acids. The CDR3 sequence is CASSQSRGSPLHF. DNA of the CDR3: TGCGCCAGCAGTCAATCGAGGGGTTCACCCCTCCACTTT.

This rearrangement joins TRBV10-3 to TRBJ1-3; no reliable D call. Trimming cost V 2 bases and J 0 bases, with 8 bases left between them. The CDR3 runs to 15 residues. The germline V gene encodes CDR1 ENHRY and CDR2 SYGVKD. The CDR3 is CAISEEAFSGNTIYF. The CDR3 DNA is TGTGCCATCAGTGAGGAGGCTTTCTCTGGAAACACCATATATTTT.

This clone was detected only a few times. This chain joins TRBV7-2 and TRBJ1-5; D is unresolved. Trimming stripped 5 bases from V and 2 bases from J, with 10 bases between. Germline values: CDR1 SGHTA, CDR2 FQGNSA. The CDR3 length is 14 residues. The chain's CDR3 is CASSASGGNQPQHF. The CDR3 nucleotides read TGTGCCAGCAGCGCGAGCGGGGGCAATCAGCCCCAGCATTTT.

This clone is a singleton in its sample. The chain employs TRBV11-2 and TRBJ1-1; unclear D gene. Germline assignment: CDR1 SGHAT and CDR2 FQNNGV. The CDR3 covers 14 residues. V shed 5 bases and J shed 0 bases, with 10 bases lying between them. Written as DNA, the CDR3 is TGTGCCAGCAGCCGCTCCTCGTTGAACACTGAAGCTTTCTTT. It yields the protein CASSRSSLNTEAFF.

This chain uses TRBV10-3 with TRBJ2-1; D possibly corresponds to TRBD2 (6 bases). The CDR3 is made up of 14 amino acids. Between the trimmed V and J ends, which lost 5 bases and 9 bases, there was a span of 17 bases. Germline lookup yields CDR1 ENHRY and CDR2 SYGVKD. The chain's CDR3 is CAISPGTPYGEQFF. The CDR3 bases are TGTGCCATCAGTCCCGGGACTCCTTACGGTGAGCAGTTCTTC.

The rearrangement links TRBV5-1 to TRBJ2-3; D is ambiguous. Germline V gives CDR1 SGHRS, CDR2 YFSETQ. The V end was cut by 0 bases, the J end by 3 bases, with 5 bases between. The CDR3 length is 13 residues. The CDR3 loop reads CASSLAGTDTQYF. The CDR3, as DNA: TGCGCCAGCAGCTTGGCCGGTACAGATACGCAGTATTTT. Complete variable domain (other parts from reference TRBV5-1 and TRBJ2-3): KAGVTQTPRYLIKTRGQQVTLSCSPISGHRSVSWYQQTPGQGLQFLFEYFSETQRNKGNFPGRFSGRQFSNSRSEMNVSTLELGDSALYLCASSLAGTDTQYFGPGTRLTVL.